This T cell receptor beta chain comes out of a study of blood T cells in healthy people across ages. Together with a sample-barcoded 5' primer, a J-beta primer mix was included in a second PCR lasting about 7 to 11 cycles. TCRdb re-called the 5' RACE reads with MiXCR, one entry per CDR3 protein. The sample lists hundreds of thousands of distinct CDR3 sequences, more than 20% seen once, with roughly 10% in the top ten. From germline, CDR1 is KGHSH and CDR2 LQKENI. The CDR3 totals 15 residues. Trimming took 3 bases from V and 4 from J, leaving 15 bases between them. This clonotype was seen a handful of times. The same data also went into a second study, on T cells of mothers and their children.

The chain recombines TRBV18 with TRBJ1-2; D not certain. The sequenced sample was blood. The receptor comes from a boy between 10 and 17 years old in good health. The CDR3 bases are TGTGCCAGCTCACCTCAAAGGGATATTCCCTATGGCTACACCTTC. It codes for CASSPQRDIPYGYTF.